Following are 6 T cell receptor beta chains from one sample sequenced in a study of blood T cells in healthy people across ages. The second PCR ran about 6 to 12 cycles with a sample-barcoded 5' primer and J-beta primers. TCRdb reanalysed the 5' RACE reads using MiXCR and keeps one entry per CDR3 protein. The table has 700,000 or so distinct CDR3 sequences, 40% to 45% seen once. Material for sequencing was blood. These receptors were collected from a man at least 80 years old in good health.

This clonotype has just one count. A clone one base away is much larger, so this may be a read error. V usage is TRBV4-2 and J usage is TRBJ2-4; D may be TRBD1 (6 bases). V shed 6 bases and J shed 15 bases, with 24 bases lying between them. Germline V gene lookup returns CDR1 LGHNA and CDR2 YNFKEQ. This CDR3 is 14 amino acids long. Here the CDR3 DNA reads TGTGCCAGCAGTCTCCGGGACAAACACTACGAGCGGTACTTC. Residues: CASSLRDKHYERYF.

This clonotype was seen ten or more times. The rearrangement links TRBV10-1 to TRBJ2-3, with 11 nucleotides matching TRBD1. This CDR3 is built from 16 residues. The V gene end was trimmed by 3 bases and the J gene end by 6 bases; junction bases not matched to a gene: 8. Germline V lookup: CDR1 WNHNN, CDR2 SYGVQD (reference sequence). The CDR3 nucleotides read TGCGCCAGCAGTGATGGGACAGGGGGAGCCCAGGATACGCAGTATTTT. It specifies CASSDGTGGAQDTQYF.

In its sample, this clonotype was seen a few times. The chain uses TRBV7-2 and TRBJ2-3, with 9 positions matching TRBD1. V lost 5 bases, J lost 3 bases, and 6 bases stayed unmatched. Germline V CDR1 and CDR2: SGHTA, FQGNSA. The CDR3 length is 15 residues. The CDR3 DNA is TGTGCCAGCAGCCTCGACAGGGGGAAGACAGATACGCAGTATTTT. Its protein is CASSLDRGKTDTQYF.

This clonotype was detected only a few times. The gene calls are TRBV11-3 and TRBJ2-4; no firm D call. Matching the DNA end better, TRBJ2-5 makes the J call doubtful. CDR1 SGHNT and CDR2 YENEEA come from the germline V gene. This CDR3 comprises 13 residues. Here the CDR3 reads CASSLHLRETQYF. For the CDR3, the DNA is TGTGCCAGCAGCCTCCATTTGAGGGAGACCCAGTACTTC.

This chain joins TRBV5-1 and TRBJ2-3; 13 nucleotides match TRBD2. The CDR3 runs 19 residues. Losses at the gene ends were 0 bases for V and 8 bases for J; bases not matched to a gene: 15. Per germline, CDR1 SGHRS and CDR2 YFSETQ. The CDR3 loop reads CASSLEGLAGVTGMGTQYF. CDR3 coding DNA: TGCGCCAGCAGCTTGGAAGGACTAGCGGGAGTCACCGGGATGGGTACGCAGTATTTT. Together with reference TRBV5-1 and TRBJ2-3, the CDR3 gives the full variable domain: KAGVTQTPRYLIKTRGQQVTLSCSPISGHRSVSWYQQTPGQGLQFLFEYFSETQRNKGNFPGRFSGRQFSNSRSEMNVSTLELGDSALYLCASSLEGLAGVTGMGTQYFGPGTRLTVL.

The chain uses TRBV7-2 and TRBJ2-5, with 7 nucleotides matching TRBD1. This CDR3 spans 15 amino acids. Germline CDR1 SGHTA, CDR2 FQGNSA. V was clipped by 5 bases and J by 4 bases; unmatched bases: 10. The DNA for the CDR3 is TGTGCCAGCAGCCTCAGCACAGGGGTTACAGAGACCCAGTACTTC. This codes for CASSLSTGVTETQYF.